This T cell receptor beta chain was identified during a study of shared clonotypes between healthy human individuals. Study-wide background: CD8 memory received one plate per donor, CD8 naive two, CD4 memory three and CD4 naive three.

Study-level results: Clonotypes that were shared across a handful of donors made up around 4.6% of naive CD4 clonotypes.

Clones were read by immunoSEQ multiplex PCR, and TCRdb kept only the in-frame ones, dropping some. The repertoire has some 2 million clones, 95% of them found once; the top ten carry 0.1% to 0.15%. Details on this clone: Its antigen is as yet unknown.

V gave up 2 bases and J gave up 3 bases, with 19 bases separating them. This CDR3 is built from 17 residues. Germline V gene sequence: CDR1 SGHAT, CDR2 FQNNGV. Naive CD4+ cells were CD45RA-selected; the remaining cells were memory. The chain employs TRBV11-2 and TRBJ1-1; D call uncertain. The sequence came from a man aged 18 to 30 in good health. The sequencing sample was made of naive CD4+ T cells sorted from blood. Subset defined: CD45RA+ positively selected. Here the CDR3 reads CASSLLAGGPSDTEAFF. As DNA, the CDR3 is TGTGCCAGCAGCTTATTAGCAGGAGGCCCTTCGGACACTGAAGCTTTCTTT.